Presented here are 18 T cell receptor beta chains from one specimen sequenced in a study of T cell repertoires in cytomegalovirus infection. Their specific antigens are unknown. TCRdb passed the reads through MiXCR, listing each CDR3 protein once. The sample shows about 920,000 distinct CDR3 sequences, roughly 30% of them seen only once. The sequencing used cultured CD8+ T cells from PBMCs, collected from culture after CMV antigen stimulation. Every receptor here comes from a human donor in good health (CMV status not recorded). Some clones in this sample may be carry-over from other donors' samples.

The chain employs TRBV6-1 and TRBJ1-5; 7 positions agree with TRBD1. The V segment lost 7 bases and the J segment 0 bases; nucleotides outside the gene matches: 12. Germline loops: CDR1 MNHNS, CDR2 SASEGT. This CDR3 has 17 residues. CDR3 DNA: TGTGCCAGCATCGTGGACAGGTCTTTTGGTAGCAATCAGCCCCAGCATTTT. It encodes CASIVDRSFGSNQPQHF.

This chain joins TRBV9 and TRBJ1-1; no firm D call. In germline, CDR1 is SGDLS, CDR2 YYNGEE. The CDR3 sequence is 13 residues long. Trimming left V 0 bases short and J 6 bases short, with 9 bases between. CDR3 in amino acids: CASSVGSRAEAFF. The CDR3 DNA follows: TGTGCCAGCAGCGTAGGTTCTAGGGCTGAAGCTTTCTTT.

This clonotype was observed at least ten times. This rearrangement joins TRBV7-2 to TRBJ1-1, with TRBD1 as a possible D gene (6 bases). CDR3 length: 13 residues. CDR1 is SGHTA and CDR2 is FQGNSA in the germline V gene. V was clipped by 4 bases and J by 7 bases, with 13 bases between them. CDR3 bases: TGTGCCAGCAGCTCAACAGGGTTTGGTGAAGCTTTCTTT. Translation gives CASSSTGFGEAFF. The variable domain in full, completed from reference TRBV7-2 and TRBJ1-1, reads GAGVSQSPSNKVTEKGKDVELRCDPISGHTALYWYRQSLGQGLEFLIYFQGNSAPDKSGLPSDRFSAERTGGSVSTLTIQRTQQEDSAVYLCASSSTGFGEAFFGQGTRLTVV.

V and J are TRBV7-9 and TRBJ2-1; no clear D gene. The V end was cut by 1 base, the J end by 8 bases, with 12 bases between. Germline CDR1 reads SEHNR; CDR2 reads FQNEAQ (reference sequence). The CDR3 has 14 amino acids. This chain's CDR3 is CASSLVGPQDEQFF. Here the CDR3 DNA reads TGTGCCAGCAGCTTAGTAGGTCCCCAGGATGAGCAGTTCTTC.

The chain has TRBV5-6 and TRBJ2-1; D not resolved. Germline V gene data show CDR1 as SGHDT and CDR2 as YYEEEE. CDR3 length equals 15 residues. The germline V and J ends were trimmed by 4 bases and 0 bases, with 11 bases remaining between them. CDR3 amino acids: CASSATTVSYNEQFF. DNA of the CDR3: TGTGCCAGCAGCGCAACTACAGTCTCCTACAATGAGCAGTTCTTC.

This clonotype was observed a few times. V usage is TRBV6-5 and J usage is TRBJ2-2; 7 nucleotides align to TRBD2. The CDR3 is made up of 14 amino acids. Germline CDR1 is MNHEY and CDR2 is SVGAGI. V lost 5 bases, J lost 8 bases, and 8 bases stayed unmatched. This CDR3 reads CASSPGGVRGELFF. In DNA, the CDR3 is TGTGCCAGCAGTCCGGGGGGTGTTCGAGGGGAGCTGTTTTTT.

A few counts support this clonotype. V and J are TRBV12-3 or TRBV12-4 and TRBJ2-7, with no clear D. This CDR3 is 12 amino acids long. The V and J ends lost 6 bases and 5 bases respectively, with 11 bases between them. This CDR3 reads CASSPGENEQYF. Written as DNA, the CDR3 is TGTGCCAGCAGCCCCGGAGAAAACGAGCAGTACTTC.

J is TRBJ1-6 and V is TRBV7-9; 9 nucleotides line up with TRBD1. The CDR3 length is 13 residues. V lost 6 bases to trimming and J lost 8 bases; unmatched junction nucleotides: 2. CDR1 is SEHNR and CDR2 is FQNEAQ in the germline V gene (reference sequence). This CDR3 is CASSGDRDSPLHF. CDR3 coding DNA: TGTGCCAGCAGTGGGGACAGGGATTCACCCCTCCACTTT.

This clonotype was seen at least ten times. This chain connects TRBV27 to TRBJ1-2; D is unresolved. The CDR3 contains 16 residues. V lost 2 bases and J 4 bases, leaving 17 bases between the germline ends. The V gene's germline CDR1 is MNHEY and CDR2 SMNVEV (reference sequence). CDR3: CASSLSARQSSYGYTF. The CDR3, as DNA: TGTGCCAGCAGTTTAAGTGCTCGGCAGAGTTCCTATGGCTACACCTTC.

This clonotype is medium-sized in the sample. The rearrangement uses TRBV7-9 and TRBJ2-7, with 7 bases aligning to TRBD1. This CDR3 has 14 residues. V shed 5 bases, J shed 2 bases, and the junction held 6 bases outside the gene matches. Germline V gives CDR1 SEHNR, CDR2 FQNEAQ (reference sequence). Here the CDR3 DNA reads TGTGCCAGCAGCCCCCACCAGGGGGCCTACGAGCAGTACGTC. Protein: CASSPHQGAYEQYV.

In DNA, the CDR3 is TGTGCCAGTAGTCTCTTTCTGGGTGAGAACACTGAAGCTTTCTTT. Translation gives CASSLFLGENTEAFF. The genes are TRBV19 and TRBJ1-1; D gene unclear. CDR1 LNHDA and CDR2 SQIVND come from the germline V gene (reference sequence). Trimming left V 5 bases short and J 1 base short, with 14 bases between. CDR3 length: 15 residues.

The sample holds a few counts of this clonotype. The rearrangement links TRBV5-4 to TRBJ1-3; D not resolved. V lost 4 bases and J lost 4, with 15 bases in between. CDR1 and CDR2 from the germline V gene are SGHNT and YYREEE (reference sequence). CDR3 length: 15 residues. The CDR3 is CASSPGPSEGNTIYF. The CDR3 DNA sequence: TGTGCCAGCAGCCCTGGGCCCTCCGAGGGAAACACCATATATTTT.

This clonotype was seen more than once but under ten times. The chain is built from TRBV12-3 or TRBV12-4 and TRBJ1-1; D is ambiguous. V shed 6 bases and J shed 2 bases, with 13 bases lying between them. The CDR3 length is 14 residues. This chain's CDR3 is CASSPFRTNTEAFF. Written as DNA, the CDR3 is TGTGCCAGCAGCCCGTTTCGGACTAACACTGAAGCTTTCTTT.

Turning to this clonotype: A junction end diverges from the germline sequence, so it may reflect a read error. The chain carries TRBV6-8 and TRBJ2-5, with TRBD2 matching over 9 bases. CDR3 size: 17 residues. CDR1 MNHGY and CDR2 SAAAGT come from the germline V gene. Written as DNA, the CDR3 is TGTGTCAGCAGTTACTCTGCAGCGGGGGGCCTCCAAGAGACCCAGTACTTC. Protein sequence: CVSSYSAAGGLQETQYF.

This clonotype was seen a few times. The rearrangement joins TRBV5-1 to TRBJ2-7; 8 positions match TRBD2. This CDR3 spans 18 amino acids. V shed 0 bases and J 4 bases; nucleotides not matched to a gene: 15. Looked up from germline, CDR1 is SGHRS and CDR2 is YFSETQ. CDR3 DNA sequence: TGCGCCAGCAGCTTGGAACCTGGGGGAGCGGGGGATGGGTACGAGCAGTACTTC. Translated: CASSLEPGGAGDGYEQYF.

The sample holds many counts of this clonotype. The chain combines TRBV12-3 or TRBV12-4 with TRBJ2-1; D may be TRBD1 (6 bases). The V gene lost 6 bases and the J gene lost 9 bases, with 18 bases spanning the gap. This CDR3 contains 14 residues. The CDR3 nucleotides read TGTGCCAGCAGCACCACCTTGCAGGGGACTGAGCAGTTCTTC. This encodes CASSTTLQGTEQFF.

V is TRBV29-1 and J is TRBJ2-5; the D gene could be TRBD1 or TRBD2 (6 bases each). CDR3 size: 17 residues. Germline CDR1 is SQVTM and CDR2 is ANQGSEA. The V end lost 0 bases, the J end lost 1 base, and 18 bases lay between the germline ends. The CDR3 DNA reads as TGCAGCGTTGAAGAAGGTCTAACAGGGAGGCCCCAAGAGACCCAGTACTTC. Its translation: CSVEEGLTGRPQETQYF.

The J gene is TRBJ2-1, the V gene TRBV28; D may be TRBD1 or TRBD2 (5 bases each). The CDR3 totals 17 residues. Per the germline V gene, CDR1 is MDHEN and CDR2 is SYDVKM. The V end lost 3 bases, the J end lost 11 bases, and 26 bases lay between the germline ends. Here the CDR3 reads CASSFELSYGDQFKQFF. As DNA, the CDR3 is TGTGCCAGCAGTTTTGAGCTAAGTTACGGGGACCAGTTTAAGCAGTTCTTC.